The 22 T cell receptor beta chains reported below all come from one sample, sequenced in a study of blood T cell repertoires in COVID-19. Data came from immunoSEQ multiplex PCR; TCRdb stores just in-frame clones and leaves some out. In the table there are a few hundred thousand clones, roughly nine tenths of which are singletons. Sequencing was carried out using PBMCs or T cells enriched from blood (not recorded which). The receptors here all came from a woman aged 55-69 years who had recovered from COVID-19.

This chain uses TRBV6-5 with TRBJ1-2; 8 bases are shared with TRBD1. Germline V gene lookup returns CDR1 MNHEY and CDR2 SVGAGI. The CDR3 is 13 residues long. V dropped 7 bases and J dropped 4; count of bases not matched to a gene: 5. The CDR3 spells CASIWTGTYGYTF. For the CDR3, the DNA is TGTGCCAGCATCTGGACAGGGACCTATGGCTACACCTTC.

Worth noting for this clone: The sample carries other DNA sequences with the same CDR3. The chain carries TRBV7-9 and TRBJ2-3; D not certain. Trimming removed 5 bases at V and 2 bases at J, with 5 bases between. Germline-derived CDR1 and CDR2 are SEHNR and FQNEAQ (reference sequence). The CDR3 totals 12 residues. The CDR3 reads CASSRSTDTQYF. Written as DNA, the CDR3 is TGTGCCAGCAGCCGGTCCACAGATACGCAGTATTTT.

The rearrangement uses TRBV6-5 and TRBJ1-5, with unresolved D. CDR3 length: 14 amino acids. V gave up 0 bases and J gave up 7 bases, with 10 bases separating them. Per the germline V gene, CDR1 is MNHEY and CDR2 is SVGAGI. CDR3 sequence: CASSYSYREQPQHF. The CDR3 coding sequence is TGTGCCAGCAGTTACTCTTACCGGGAGCAGCCCCAGCATTTT.

CDR3 sequence: CTSSLTSLGLAGLAKNIQYF. The CDR3 DNA reads as TGCACCAGCAGCCTTACCTCCCTCGGACTAGCGGGATTAGCCAAAAACATTCAGTACTTC. This sequence joins TRBV1 and TRBJ2-4; TRBD2, as called in the table, went unchecked against the DNA. TRBV1 is a pseudogene locus. The CDR3 is made up of 20 amino acids.

V and J are TRBV19 and TRBJ2-1; the D is unclear. The V gene's germline CDR1 is LNHDA and CDR2 SQIVND (reference sequence). The CDR3 runs 12 residues. Trimming took off 3 bases at V and 8 bases at J, with 8 bases between the two ends. The CDR3 here is CASSIWADEQFF. CDR3 nucleotide sequence: TGTGCCAGTAGTATCTGGGCCGATGAGCAGTTCTTC. Supplemented by reference TRBV19 and TRBJ2-1, the full variable domain reads DGGITQSPKYLFRKEGQNVTLSCEQNLNHDAMYWYRQDPGQGLRLIYYSQIVNDFQKGDIAEGYSVSREKKESFPLTVTSAQKNPTAFYLCASSIWADEQFFGPGTRLTVL.

CDR3 nucleotide sequence: TGTGCTAGTGGTTTGCAGGTTTCCTCCTATAATTCACCCCTCCACTTT. Translated, it gives CASGLQVSSYNSPLHF. The rearrangement joins TRBV12-5 to TRBJ1-6; the D is unclear. Trimming left V 2 bases short and J 0 bases short, with 8 bases between. Germline CDR1 reads LGHNT; CDR2 reads FRNRAP. The CDR3 covers 16 residues.

The rearrangement joins TRBV10-1 to TRBJ2-3; D is undetermined. CDR3 length: 15 amino acids. Trimming removed 8 bases from V and 2 bases from J, with 17 bases in between. Germline V gene lookup returns CDR1 WNHNN and CDR2 SYGVQD (reference sequence). The CDR3 sequence: CASSAQDSSTDTQYF. The CDR3 DNA is TGCGCCAGCTCAGCCCAGGATTCTTCCACAGATACGCAGTATTTT.

CDR3 in amino acids: CASRDGYTF. The CDR3, as DNA: TGTGCCAGCCGGGATGGCTACACCTTC. The chain recombines TRBV2 with TRBJ1-2; D unclear. Trimming shortened V by 8 bases and J by 6 bases, and 4 bases separated the two germline ends. Germline-derived CDR1 and CDR2 are SNHLY and FYNNEI. This CDR3 has 9 residues.

CDR3 sequence: CASRSDSNTGELFF. As DNA, the CDR3 is TGTGCCAGCAGAAGCGACTCGAACACCGGGGAGCTGTTTTTT. The V gene is TRBV2, the J gene TRBJ2-2; no clear D. Germline V lookup: CDR1 SNHLY, CDR2 FYNNEI. The CDR3 spans 14 residues. V lost 6 bases and J lost 0, with 8 bases in between.

J is TRBJ1-4 and V is TRBV5-6, with 8 bases aligning to TRBD1. Germline trimming cut 4 bases from V and 0 bases from J; bases unmatched to any gene: 8. CDR1 is SGHDT, CDR2 YYEEEE, per germline. The CDR3 loop spans 17 amino acids. This CDR3 is CASSPRQGPSTNEKLFF. The CDR3 DNA reads TGTGCCAGCAGCCCACGACAGGGGCCATCAACTAATGAAAAACTGTTTTTT.

This chain connects TRBV2 to TRBJ2-2, with 10 bases aligning to TRBD2. CDR1 is SNHLY, CDR2 FYNNEI, per germline. The CDR3 extends over 19 amino acids. V shed 5 bases and J 7 bases; nucleotides not matched to a gene: 19. The CDR3 DNA is TGTGCCAGCAGTACGAACCGAGAAGCGAGCGGGGGGGCCTTCGGGGAGCTGTTTTTT. This encodes CASSTNREASGGAFGELFF. The entire variable domain, with the rest obtained from reference TRBV2 and TRBJ2-2, is as follows: EPEVTQTPSHQVTQMGQEVILRCVPISNHLYFYWYRQILGQKVEFLVSFYNNEISEKSEIFDDQFSVERPDGSNFTLKIRSTKLEDSAMYFCASSTNREASGGAFGELFFGEGSRLTVL.

V and J are TRBV4-1 and TRBJ2-5; TRBD2 aligns across 15 bases. The CDR3 has 21 residues. Unmatched junction bases numbered 15, after V lost 3 bases and J lost 1 base. CDR1 MGHRA and CDR2 YSYEKL come from the germline V gene. CDR3 DNA sequence: TGCGCCAGCAGCCATATAGGACTAGCGGGGGGGCCTGTTAACTTCCAAGAGACCCAGTACTTC. It translates to CASSHIGLAGGPVNFQETQYF.

The CDR3 region is CASSPGRSSGNTIYF. In DNA form, the CDR3 reads TGTGCCAGCAGTCCTGGCCGGAGCTCTGGAAACACCATATATTTT. The rearrangement uses TRBV6-5 and TRBJ1-3; no clear D gene. Germline V CDR1 and CDR2: MNHEY, SVGAGI. V was pared by 5 bases and J by 0 bases, with 11 bases between. CDR3 length: 15 residues.

The rearrangement uses TRBV18 and TRBJ2-5; 8 nucleotides agree with TRBD2. The CDR3 is 14 amino acids. The V gene's germline CDR1 is KGHSH and CDR2 LQKENI. After removal of 3 bases from V and 3 bases from J, the junction contained 3 bases not matched to a gene. CDR3 protein: CASSPGLDEETQYF. The CDR3 nucleotides are TGTGCCAGCTCACCGGGACTAGACGAAGAGACCCAGTACTTC.

This clone was seen more than once but under ten times. This chain links TRBV11-2 with TRBJ1-1; D is undetermined. Germline CDR1 reads SGHAT; CDR2 reads FQNNGV. V lost 5 bases and J lost 6, with 16 bases in between. This CDR3 has 14 residues. For the CDR3, the DNA is TGTGCCAGCAGCCGGGGAGGAGGGATCCCTGAAGCTTTCTTT. Translation gives CASSRGGGIPEAFF.

CDR3: CAISESLAVSGETQYF. DNA of the CDR3: TGTGCCATCAGTGAGTCGTTAGCGGTCTCCGGGGAGACCCAGTACTTC. The rearrangement joins TRBV10-3 to TRBJ2-5, with D perhaps matching TRBD2 (6 bases). This CDR3 contains 16 residues. Germline CDR1 and CDR2: ENHRY and SYGVKD. V lost 0 bases and J 5 bases, leaving 16 bases between the germline ends.

The genes are TRBV6-1 and TRBJ2-1, with 7 positions matching TRBD2. Germline loops: CDR1 MNHNS, CDR2 SASEGT. J gave up 9 bases and V 0 bases, and 14 bases lay outside the gene matches. This CDR3 region has 17 residues. The CDR3 nucleotides are TGTGCCAGCAGTGAAGCCGTGGGGGGGGTAAGGAGTTTTGAGCAGTTCTTC. Residues: CASSEAVGGVRSFEQFF.

The CDR3 loop is CASSQADGTPSSYEQYF. The CDR3 coding sequence is TGCGCCAGCAGCCAAGCCGACGGGACTCCGAGCTCCTACGAGCAGTACTTC. The genes are TRBV4-1 and TRBJ2-7; perhaps TRBD2 as D (6 bases). The germline CDR1 and CDR2 sequences are MGHRA and YSYEKL. This CDR3 contains 17 residues. V was cut by 1 base and J by 0 bases, with 16 bases left in between.

The chain is built from TRBV6-5 and TRBJ2-7, with 8 bases fitting TRBD1. The CDR3 has 15 residues. CDR1 is MNHEY, CDR2 SVGAGI, per germline. Losses at the gene ends were 6 bases for V and 0 bases for J; bases not matched to a gene: 7. CDR3 DNA: TGTGCCAGCAGAGAGGGACAGGAAAGCTCCTACGAGCAGTACGTC. Translating it yields CASREGQESSYEQYV.

This clone has more than one count but fewer than ten. This chain uses TRBV10-3 with TRBJ1-3; D uncertain. Germline V CDR1 and CDR2: ENHRY, SYGVKD. The CDR3 consists of 14 residues. Trimming took off 7 bases at V and 0 bases at J, with 10 bases between the two ends. The CDR3 region is CAITDTNSGNTIYF. The CDR3 DNA reads TGTGCCATCACAGACACAAACTCTGGAAACACCATATATTTT.

Only a few counts were recorded for this clone. Different DNA sequences within this sample yield the same CDR3. The V and J genes are TRBV5-1 and TRBJ1-1, with D possibly TRBD1 on 6 matching bases. Trimming took 4 bases from V and 1 from J, leaving 8 bases between them. Germline V CDR1 and CDR2: SGHRS, YFSETQ. This CDR3 region has 13 residues. CDR3 sequence (DNA): TGCGCCAGCAGCCCGGGACAGAACACTGAAGCTTTCTTT. As protein: CASSPGQNTEAFF.

The rearrangement uses TRBV6-5 and TRBJ1-2; D may be TRBD1 (5 bases). V was cut by 2 bases and J by 6 bases, with 13 bases left in between. Germline CDR1 MNHEY, CDR2 SVGAGI. The CDR3 extends over 14 amino acids. The CDR3 loop is CASSYGAALNGYTF. DNA of the CDR3: TGTGCCAGCAGTTACGGGGCCGCCCTAAATGGCTACACCTTC.